The T cell receptor (beta chain) under discussion was sequenced for a study of control samples from healthy donors and cancer patients. Clones were sequenced by immunoSEQ multiplex PCR, and TCRdb holds only the in-frame ones, with some missing. The table shows under 150,000 clones, with 93% occurring only once. The germline gives CDR1 LNHNV, CDR2 YYDKDF (reference sequence). Losses at the gene ends were 5 bases for V and 6 bases for J; bases not matched to a gene: 9. The CDR3 totals 15 residues. The sequence was collected from a man younger than 40 in good health. The J gene is TRBJ2-3, the V gene TRBV15; TRBD1 matches 9 bases. Sequences were obtained from blood. CDR3 sequence reads: CATSQGGTGQDTQYF. The CDR3 coding sequence is TGTGCCACCAGCCAGGGGGGGACAGGGCAGGATACGCAGTATTTT.